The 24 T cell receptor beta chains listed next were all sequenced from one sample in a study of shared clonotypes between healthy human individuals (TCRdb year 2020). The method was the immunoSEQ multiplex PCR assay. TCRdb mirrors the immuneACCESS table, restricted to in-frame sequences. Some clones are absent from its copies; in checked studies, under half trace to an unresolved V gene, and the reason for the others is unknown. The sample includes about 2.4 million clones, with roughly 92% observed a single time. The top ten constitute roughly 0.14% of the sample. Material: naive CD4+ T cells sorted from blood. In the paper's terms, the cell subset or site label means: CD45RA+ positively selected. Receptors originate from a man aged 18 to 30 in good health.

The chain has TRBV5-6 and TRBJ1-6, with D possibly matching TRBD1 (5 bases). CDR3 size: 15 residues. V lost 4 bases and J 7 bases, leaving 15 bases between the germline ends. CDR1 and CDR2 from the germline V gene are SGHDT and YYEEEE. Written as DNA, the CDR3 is TGTGCCAGCAGCAGTAGGGACCGACTGAATTCACCCCTCCACTTT. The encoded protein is CASSSRDRLNSPLHF.

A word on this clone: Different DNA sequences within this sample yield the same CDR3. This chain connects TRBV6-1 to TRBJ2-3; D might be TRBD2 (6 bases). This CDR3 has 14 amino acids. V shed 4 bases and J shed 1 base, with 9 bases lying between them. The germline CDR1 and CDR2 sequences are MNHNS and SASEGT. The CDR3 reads CASSVSGGTDTQYF. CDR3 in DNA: TGTGCCAGCAGTGTTTCGGGAGGCACAGATACGCAGTATTTT.

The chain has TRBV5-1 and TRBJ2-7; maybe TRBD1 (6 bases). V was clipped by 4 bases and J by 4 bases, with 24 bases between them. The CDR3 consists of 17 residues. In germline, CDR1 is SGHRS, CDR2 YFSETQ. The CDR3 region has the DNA TGCGCCAGCAGCCAACAGGGTTTGGCGTTTTTAGGTTACGAGCAGTACTTC. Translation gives CASSQQGLAFLGYEQYF.

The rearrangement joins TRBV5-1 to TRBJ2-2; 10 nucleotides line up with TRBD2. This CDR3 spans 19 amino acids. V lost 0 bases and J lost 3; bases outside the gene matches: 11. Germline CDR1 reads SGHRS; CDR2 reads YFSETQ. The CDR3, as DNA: TGCGCCAGCAGCTTGGCCGGTGTAGCGGGGGGTCCCTACACCGGGGAGCTGTTTTTT. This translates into CASSLAGVAGGPYTGELFF.

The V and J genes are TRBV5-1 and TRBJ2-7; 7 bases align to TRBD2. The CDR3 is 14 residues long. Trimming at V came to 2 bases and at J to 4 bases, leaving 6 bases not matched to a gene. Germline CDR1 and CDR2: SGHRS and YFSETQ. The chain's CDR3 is CASSFGTNPYEQYF. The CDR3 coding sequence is TGCGCCAGCAGCTTTGGGACTAACCCTTACGAGCAGTACTTC.

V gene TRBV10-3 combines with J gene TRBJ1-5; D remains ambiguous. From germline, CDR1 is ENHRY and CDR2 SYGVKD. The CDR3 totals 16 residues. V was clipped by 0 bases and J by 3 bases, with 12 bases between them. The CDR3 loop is CAISESAPGTNQPQHF. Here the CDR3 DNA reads TGTGCCATCAGTGAGTCAGCCCCCGGAACCAATCAGCCCCAGCATTTT.

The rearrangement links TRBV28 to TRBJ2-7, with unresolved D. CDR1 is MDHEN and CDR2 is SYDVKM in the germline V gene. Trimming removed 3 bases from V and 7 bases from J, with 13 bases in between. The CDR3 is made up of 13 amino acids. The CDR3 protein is CASSLGSRSEQYF. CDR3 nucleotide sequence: TGTGCCAGCAGTTTGGGCTCCCGGTCTGAGCAGTACTTC.

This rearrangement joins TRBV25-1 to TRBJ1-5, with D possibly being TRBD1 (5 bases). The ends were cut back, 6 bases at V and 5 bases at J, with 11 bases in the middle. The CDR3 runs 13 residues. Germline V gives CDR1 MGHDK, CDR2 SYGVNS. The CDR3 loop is CASRGGDHQPQHF. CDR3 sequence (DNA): TGTGCCAGCAGGGGGGGTGACCATCAGCCCCAGCATTTT.

The CDR3 here is CASRIQGTEAFF. In DNA form, the CDR3 reads TGTGCCAGCAGAATACAGGGGACTGAAGCTTTCTTT. The chain uses TRBV6-5 and TRBJ1-1, with 7 bases matching TRBD1. Germline CDR1 MNHEY, CDR2 SVGAGI. The V segment lost 6 bases and the J segment 5 bases; nucleotides outside the gene matches: 3. The CDR3 has 12 residues.

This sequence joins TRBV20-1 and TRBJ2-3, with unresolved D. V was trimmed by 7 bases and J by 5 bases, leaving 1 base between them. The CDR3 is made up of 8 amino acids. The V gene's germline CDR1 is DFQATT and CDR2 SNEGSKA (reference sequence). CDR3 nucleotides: TGCAGTGGAGATACGCAGTATTTT. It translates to CSGDTQYF.

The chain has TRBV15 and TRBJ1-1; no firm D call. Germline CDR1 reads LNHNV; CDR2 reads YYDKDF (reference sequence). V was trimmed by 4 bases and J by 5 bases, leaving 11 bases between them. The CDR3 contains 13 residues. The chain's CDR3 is CATSISGRTEAFF. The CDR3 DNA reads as TGTGCCACCAGCATATCGGGGAGGACTGAAGCTTTCTTT.

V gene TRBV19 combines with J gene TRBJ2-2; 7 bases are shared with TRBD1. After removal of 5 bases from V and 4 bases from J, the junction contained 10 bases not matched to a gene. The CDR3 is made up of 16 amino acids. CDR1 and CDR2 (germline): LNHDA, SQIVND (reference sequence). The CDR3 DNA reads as TGTGCCAGTAGTCCGCAGACAGGGTTAGGCACCGGGGAGCTGTTTTTT. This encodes CASSPQTGLGTGELFF.

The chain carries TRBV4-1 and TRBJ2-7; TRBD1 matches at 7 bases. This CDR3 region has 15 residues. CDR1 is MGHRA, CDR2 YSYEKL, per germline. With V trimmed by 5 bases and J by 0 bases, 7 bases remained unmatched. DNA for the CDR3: TGCGCCAGCAGCGTATACAGGGGAAGCTCCTACGAGCAGTACTTC. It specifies CASSVYRGSSYEQYF.

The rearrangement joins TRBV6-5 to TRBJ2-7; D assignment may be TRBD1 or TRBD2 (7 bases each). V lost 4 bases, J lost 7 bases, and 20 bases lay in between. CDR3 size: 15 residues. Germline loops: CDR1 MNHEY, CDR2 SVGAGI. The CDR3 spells CASSSRTGPGGEQYF. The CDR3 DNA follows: TGTGCCAGCAGTTCCCGGACAGGTCCGGGAGGAGAGCAGTACTTC.

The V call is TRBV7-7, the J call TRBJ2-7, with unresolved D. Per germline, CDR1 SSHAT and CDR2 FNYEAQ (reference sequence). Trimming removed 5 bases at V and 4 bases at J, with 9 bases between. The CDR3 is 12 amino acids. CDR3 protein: CASSLSSYEQYF. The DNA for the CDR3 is TGTGCCAGCAGCCTGTCGAGTTACGAGCAGTACTTC.

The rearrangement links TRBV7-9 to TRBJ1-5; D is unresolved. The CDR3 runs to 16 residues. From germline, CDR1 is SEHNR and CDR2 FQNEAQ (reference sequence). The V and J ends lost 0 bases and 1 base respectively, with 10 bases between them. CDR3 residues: CASSLARVGSNQPQHF. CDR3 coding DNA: TGTGCCAGCAGCTTAGCGCGCGTGGGAAGCAATCAGCCCCAGCATTTT.

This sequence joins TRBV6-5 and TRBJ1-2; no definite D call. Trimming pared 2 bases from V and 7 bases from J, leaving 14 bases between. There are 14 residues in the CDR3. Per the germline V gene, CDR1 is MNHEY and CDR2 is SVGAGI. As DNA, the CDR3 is TGTGCCAGCAGTTACCTTAACCTGAAGGGTGGCTACACCTTC. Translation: CASSYLNLKGGYTF.

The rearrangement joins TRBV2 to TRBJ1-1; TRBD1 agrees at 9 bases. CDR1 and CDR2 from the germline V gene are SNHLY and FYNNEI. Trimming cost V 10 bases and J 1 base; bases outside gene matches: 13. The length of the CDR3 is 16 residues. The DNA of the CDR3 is TGTGCCACCGATCCGGGACAGGGAAAAGGGAACACTGAAGCTTTCTTT. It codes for CATDPGQGKGNTEAFF.

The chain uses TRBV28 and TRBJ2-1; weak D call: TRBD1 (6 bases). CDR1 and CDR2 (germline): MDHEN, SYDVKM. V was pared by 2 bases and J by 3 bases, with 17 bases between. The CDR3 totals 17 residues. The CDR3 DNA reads TGTGCCAGCAGTTTAGGTCTAACAGGGATGAGCTACAATGAGCAGTTCTTC. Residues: CASSLGLTGMSYNEQFF.

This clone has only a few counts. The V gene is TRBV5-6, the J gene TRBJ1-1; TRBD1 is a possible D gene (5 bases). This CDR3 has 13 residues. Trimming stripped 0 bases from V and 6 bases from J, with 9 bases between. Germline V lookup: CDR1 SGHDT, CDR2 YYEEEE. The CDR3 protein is CASSLVGLAEAFF. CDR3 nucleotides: TGTGCCAGCAGCTTGGTGGGGCTAGCTGAAGCTTTCTTT.

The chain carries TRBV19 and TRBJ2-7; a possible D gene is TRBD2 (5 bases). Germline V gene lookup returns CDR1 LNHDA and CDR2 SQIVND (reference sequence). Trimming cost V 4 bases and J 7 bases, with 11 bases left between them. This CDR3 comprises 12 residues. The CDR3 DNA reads TGTGCCAGTAGTAGGAGGTTCGGGGAGCAGTACTTC. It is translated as CASSRRFGEQYF.

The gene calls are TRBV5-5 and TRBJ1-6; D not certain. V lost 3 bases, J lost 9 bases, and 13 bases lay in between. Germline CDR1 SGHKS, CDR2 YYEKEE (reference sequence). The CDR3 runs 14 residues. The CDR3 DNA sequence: TGTGCCAGCAGCTGGCTCTCCGATTTTTCACCCCTCCACTTT. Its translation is CASSWLSDFSPLHF.

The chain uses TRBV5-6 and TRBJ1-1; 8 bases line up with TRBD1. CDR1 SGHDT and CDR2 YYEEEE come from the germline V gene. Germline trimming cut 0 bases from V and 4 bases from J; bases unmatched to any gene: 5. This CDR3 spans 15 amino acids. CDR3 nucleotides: TGTGCCAGCAGCTTGGTTGGGACAGGTTTCACTGAAGCTTTCTTT. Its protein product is CASSLVGTGFTEAFF.

CDR3 DNA: TGTGCCAGTACCTCAGGGACGACTCAAGGGAACCAGTACTTC. Translating it yields CASTSGTTQGNQYF. This sequence joins TRBV19 and TRBJ2-5; D might be TRBD1 or TRBD2, each matching 5 bases. V lost 7 bases and J lost 10, with 22 bases in between. Germline lookup yields CDR1 LNHDA and CDR2 SQIVND (reference sequence). CDR3 length equals 14 residues.